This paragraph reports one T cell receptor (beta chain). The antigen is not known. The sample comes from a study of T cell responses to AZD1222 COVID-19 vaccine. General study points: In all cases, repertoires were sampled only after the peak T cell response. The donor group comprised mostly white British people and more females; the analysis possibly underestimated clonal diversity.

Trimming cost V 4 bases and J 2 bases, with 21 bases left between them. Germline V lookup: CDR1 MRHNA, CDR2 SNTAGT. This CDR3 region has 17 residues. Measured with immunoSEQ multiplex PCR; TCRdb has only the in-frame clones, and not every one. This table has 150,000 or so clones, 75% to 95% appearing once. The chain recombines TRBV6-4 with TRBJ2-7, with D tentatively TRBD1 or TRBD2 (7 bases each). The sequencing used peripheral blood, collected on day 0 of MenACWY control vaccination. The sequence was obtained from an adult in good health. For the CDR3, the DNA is TGTGCCAGCAGTGCCCCCCGAGGGGGGGACAGAGCCTACGAGCAGTACTTC. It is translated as CASSAPRGGDRAYEQYF.